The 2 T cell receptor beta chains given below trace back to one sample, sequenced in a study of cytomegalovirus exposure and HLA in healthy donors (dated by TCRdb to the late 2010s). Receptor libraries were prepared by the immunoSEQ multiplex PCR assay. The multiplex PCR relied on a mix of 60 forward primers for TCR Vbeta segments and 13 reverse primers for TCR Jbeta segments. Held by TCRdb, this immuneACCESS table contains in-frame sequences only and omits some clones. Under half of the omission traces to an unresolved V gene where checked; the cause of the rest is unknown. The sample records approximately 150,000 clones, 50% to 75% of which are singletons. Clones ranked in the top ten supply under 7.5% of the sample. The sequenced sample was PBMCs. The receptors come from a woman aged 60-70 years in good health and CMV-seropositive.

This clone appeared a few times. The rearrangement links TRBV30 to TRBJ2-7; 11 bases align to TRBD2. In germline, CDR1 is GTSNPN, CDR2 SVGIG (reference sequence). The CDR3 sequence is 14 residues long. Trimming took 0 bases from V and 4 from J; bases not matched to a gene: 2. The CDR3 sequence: CAWSVLAGEYEQYF. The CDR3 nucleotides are TGTGCCTGGAGTGTACTAGCGGGAGAGTACGAGCAGTACTTC.

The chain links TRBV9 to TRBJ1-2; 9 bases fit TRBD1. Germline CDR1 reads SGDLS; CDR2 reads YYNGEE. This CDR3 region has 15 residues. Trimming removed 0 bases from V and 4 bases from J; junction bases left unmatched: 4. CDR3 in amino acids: CASSVAGTGTYGYTF. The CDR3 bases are TGTGCCAGCAGCGTAGCCGGGACAGGGACCTATGGCTACACCTTC. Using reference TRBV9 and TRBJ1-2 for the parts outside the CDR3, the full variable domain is DSGVTQTPKHLITATGQRVTLRCSPRSGDLSVYWYQQSLDQGLQFLIQYYNGEERAKGNILERFSAQQFPDLHSELNLSSLELGDSALYFCASSVAGTGTYGYTFGSGTRLTVV.